The rows below give T cell receptor beta chains drawn from one sample of a study of shared clonotypes between healthy human individuals. Only in-frame clones appear in the TCRdb table, and some are missing; sequencing was by immunoSEQ multiplex PCR. The sample lists around 700,000 clones, 90% to 95% occurring once. The sample comprised naive CD8+ T cells sorted from blood. These receptors all stem from a man aged 30-40 years in good health. Both conserved end residues are part of each CDR3. A D gene is named only where the DNA matches it firmly. Size is stated for part of the rows, as once, few or many counts, or as a class when the clone is expanded.

D gene | J gene | V gene | clone size | CDR3 DNA | CDR3 protein
TRBD1 | TRBJ1-5 | TRBV6-1 | - | TGTGCCAGCAGTGCCTTGGGACAGGGGGCGGGTCAGCCCCAGCATTTT | CASSALGQGAGQPQHF
- | TRBJ1-1 | TRBV19 | many | TGTGCCAGTAGTATCTTTCTAGACGGTGATGAAGCTTTCTTT | CASSIFLDGDEAFF
TRBD2 | TRBJ2-1 | TRBV7-3 | - | TGTGCCAGCAGCTTAATGAGCGGGAGACACAATGAGCAGTTCTTC | CASSLMSGRHNEQFF
- | TRBJ2-7 | TRBV14 | - | TGTGCCAGCAGCCAAGTCAAATCCTACGAGCAGTACTTC | CASSQVKSYEQYF
TRBD2 | TRBJ2-1 | TRBV27 | - | TGTGCCAGCAGGTCATCGAACGGGAGGGAATCCTACAATGAGCAGTTCTTC | CASRSSNGRESYNEQFF
- | TRBJ2-6 | TRBV30 | - | TGTGCCCGGAGAATGGTTGGGGCCAACGTCCTGACTTTC | CARRMVGANVLTF
- | TRBJ2-1 | TRBV30 | - | TGTGCCTGGAGCACCCTGGGGTCCTACAATGAGCAGTTCTTC | CAWSTLGSYNEQFF
TRBD1 | TRBJ1-5 | TRBV28 | - | TGTGCCAGCAGTTTAGGAGGGGGCGATCAGCCCCAGCATTTT | CASSLGGGDQPQHF
TRBD2 | TRBJ2-1 | TRBV5-5 | - | TGTGCCAGCAGCTCCTGGGGGAGGGTGAATGAGCAGTTCTTC | CASSSWGRVNEQFF
- | TRBJ2-7 | TRBV2 | - | TGTGCCAGCAGGGGGGACATTGACGAGCAGTACTTC | CASRGDIDEQYF
- | TRBJ2-1 | TRBV27 | - | TGTGCCAGCAGTTCAAAGGGTAAATCCTACAATGAGCAGTTCTTC | CASSSKGKSYNEQFF
- | TRBJ2-3 | TRBV7-6 | - | TGTGCCAGCAGCTTAGCAAAACAGGGATACACAGATACGCAGTATTTT | CASSLAKQGYTDTQYF
TRBD2 | TRBJ2-2 | TRBV30 | - | TGTGCCTGCCGAACTCGGAAGCGGGAGAACACCGGGGAGCTGTTTTTT | CACRTRKRENTGELFF
TRBD1 | TRBJ2-3 | TRBV28 | - | TGTGCCAGCAGTTCCGGGACAGGGGGAAGATTGGGCACAGATACGCAGTATTTT | CASSSGTGGRLGTDTQYF
- | TRBJ2-2 | TRBV27 | - | TGTGCCAGCAGTTGGGGAGGGGGCCGGGAGCTGTTTTTT | CASSWGGGRELFF
TRBD2 | TRBJ2-1 | TRBV5-4 | - | TGTGCCAGCAGCGCCTCTAGCGGGAGGTATTTCGATGAGCAGTTCTTC | CASSASSGRYFDEQFF
- | TRBJ2-5 | TRBV13 | - | TGTGCCAGCAGCTCGAAAGAGACCCAGTACTTC | CASSSKETQYF
- | TRBJ2-7 | TRBV2 | - | TGTGCCAGCAGTGACAGGGCCTCCTGGAACGAGCAGTACTTC | CASSDRASWNEQYF
TRBD2 | TRBJ2-3 | TRBV2 | - | TGTGCCAGCGGCCCTAGCGGAGAAACAGATACGCAGTATTTT | CASGPSGETDTQYF
TRBD1 | TRBJ1-5 | TRBV27 | - | TGTGCCAGCAGTGATAACACAGGGGGCGGTCAGCCCCAGCATTTT | CASSDNTGGGQPQHF
- | TRBJ1-3 | TRBV28 | - | TGTGCCAGCAGTTTTGATCAGACCTTCTCTGGAAACACCATATATTTT | CASSFDQTFSGNTIYF
TRBD2 | TRBJ2-5 | TRBV9 | - | TGTGCCAGCAGCTTCCAGGGTTGGGCTAGCGGGGTCGTTCAAGAGACCCAGTACTTC | CASSFQGWASGVVQETQYF
- | TRBJ1-5 | TRBV2 | - | TGTGCCAGCAGTGAAGCTATGGACAGAAATAGCAATCAGCCCCAGCATTTT | CASSEAMDRNSNQPQHF
- | TRBJ2-7 | TRBV7-9 | - | TGTGCCAGCAGCGGGACTCTCGCCTACGAGCAGTACTTC | CASSGTLAYEQYF
- | TRBJ1-2 | TRBV10-3 | - | TGTGCCATCAGTGAAGGAACAACTGATAACTATGGCTACACCTTC | CAISEGTTDNYGYTF
- | TRBJ2-3 | TRBV10-3 | - | TGTGCCATCAGTGAGACAGGGGATACGCAGTATTTT | CAISETGDTQYF
- | TRBJ2-2 | TRBV10-1 | - | TGCGCCAGCAGATGGGCCCTTGTCGTCGGGGAGCTGTTTTTT | CASRWALVVGELFF
- | TRBJ2-3 | TRBV28 | - | TGTGCCAGCAGTTTAGATGATGAGGATACGCAGTATTTT | CASSLDDEDTQYF
- | TRBJ2-1 | TRBV7-9 | - | TGTGCCAGCAGCCAAAGCGGGTCCCCTGCTCATGAGCAGTTCTTC | CASSQSGSPAHEQFF
TRBD1 | TRBJ2-5 | TRBV7-9 | - | TGTGCCAGCAGCATAATACAGGGGAAAGAGACCCAGTACTTC | CASSIIQGKETQYF
- | TRBJ1-1 | TRBV2 | - | TGTGCCAGCATCGGGAGGGGAGACACTGAAGCTTTCTTT | CASIGRGDTEAFF
- | TRBJ2-1 | TRBV2 | - | TGTGCCAGCAGTGAATACGCGAGCGGCAGCTCCTACAATGAGCAGTTCTTC | CASSEYASGSSYNEQFF
- | TRBJ2-7 | TRBV19 | - | TGTGCCAGTAGCCAGGGAACCTACGAGCAGTACTTC | CASSQGTYEQYF
- | TRBJ2-1 | TRBV28 | - | TGTGCCAGCAGTTTACTGTCAGGGTACAATGAGCAGTTCTTC | CASSLLSGYNEQFF
- | TRBJ2-7 | TRBV27 | - | TGTGCCAGCAGCTACCTAAGCTCCTACGAGCAGTACTTC | CASSYLSSYEQYF
TRBD1 | TRBJ1-1 | TRBV9 | - | TGTGCCAGCAGCCCTTTTGGGACAGGGGATACTGAAGCTTTCTTT | CASSPFGTGDTEAFF
- | TRBJ2-1 | TRBV9 | - | TGTGCCAGCAGCGTAGGTCCCTTTTTGAATGAGCAGTTCTTC | CASSVGPFLNEQFF
- | TRBJ2-5 | TRBV9 | - | TGTGCCAGCAGCCTTAGGGGTATCGGGGTAGAGACCCAGTACTTC | CASSLRGIGVETQYF
- | TRBJ2-7 | TRBV14 | - | TGTGCCAGCAGCCAAGCCTTGGACCTGCAGTACTTC | CASSQALDLQYF
- | TRBJ2-7 | TRBV5-6 | once | TGTGCCAGCAGCTGGGCGAGCGAGCAGTACTTC | CASSWASEQYF
- | TRBJ1-1 | TRBV6-6 | - | TGTGCCAGCAGTTCACAGAACACTGAAGCTTTCTTT | CASSSQNTEAFF